The 15 T cell receptor beta chains in this list originate from one sample, sequenced in a study of cytomegalovirus exposure and HLA in healthy donors. It was with 60 Vbeta and 13 Jbeta primers that the PCR ran. The table came from immunoSEQ multiplex PCR; TCRdb's copy has only in-frame clones and leaves some out. The sample carries about 70,000 clones, roughly 81% recorded once. Specimen: PBMCs. These receptors were taken from a human donor in good health.

The genes are TRBV5-1 and TRBJ2-1, with D perhaps matching TRBD2 (5 bases). Germline values: CDR1 SGHRS, CDR2 YFSETQ. Trimming pared 3 bases from V and 7 bases from J, leaving 11 bases between. This CDR3 has 13 amino acids. The CDR3 nucleotides are TGCGCCAGCAGCTCAGCGGAGACAAATGAGCAGTTCTTC. It yields the protein CASSSAETNEQFF. The full variable domain, with the rest looked up from reference TRBV5-1 and TRBJ2-1, is KAGVTQTPRYLIKTRGQQVTLSCSPISGHRSVSWYQQTPGQGLQFLFEYFSETQRNKGNFPGRFSGRQFSNSRSEMNVSTLELGDSALYLCASSSAETNEQFFGPGTRLTVL.

This chain uses TRBV7-2 with TRBJ2-1, with D perhaps matching TRBD1 (5 bases). The germline V gene encodes CDR1 SGHTA and CDR2 FQGNSA. CDR3 length: 14 amino acids. V was pared by 3 bases and J by 7 bases, with 13 bases between. The CDR3 is CASSFSGPGNEQFF. The CDR3 nucleotides are TGTGCCAGCAGCTTTAGTGGTCCAGGGAATGAGCAGTTCTTC.

This sequence joins TRBV19 and TRBJ2-5, with D perhaps TRBD2 (5 bases). CDR3 length: 15 residues. V was clipped by 4 bases and J by 5 bases, with 17 bases between them. Germline V gene lookup returns CDR1 LNHDA and CDR2 SQIVND (reference sequence). CDR3 sequence: CASSRRSEGEETQYF. CDR3 DNA sequence: TGTGCCAGTAGTAGAAGGAGCGAGGGTGAGGAGACCCAGTACTTC.

The chain has TRBV28 and TRBJ1-4, with a possible D match to TRBD1 (5 bases). Germline V gene lookup returns CDR1 MDHEN and CDR2 SYDVKM. CDR3 length: 15 residues. V was shortened by 9 bases and J by 8 bases, with 22 bases between the two germline ends. The chain's CDR3 is CASSSLGLLSEKLFF. The CDR3 DNA sequence: TGTGCCAGTTCGTCCTTGGGACTGCTCTCCGAAAAACTGTTTTTT.

The rearrangement joins TRBV2 to TRBJ1-1; D gene unclear. CDR1 SNHLY and CDR2 FYNNEI come from the germline V gene. The CDR3 runs 13 residues. Trimming took 3 bases from V and 1 from J, leaving 6 bases between them. The CDR3 loop reads CASSDGRNTEAFF. The CDR3 nucleotides are TGTGCCAGCAGTGACGGGAGGAACACTGAAGCTTTCTTT.

This clone has a handful of counts. The chain joins TRBV28 to TRBJ1-1, with D hard to call. Trimming removed 2 bases from V and 5 bases from J, with 12 bases in between. The CDR3 has 14 residues. Per germline, CDR1 MDHEN and CDR2 SYDVKM. CDR3 protein: CASSLAGARTEAFF. The CDR3 region has the DNA TGTGCCAGCAGTTTAGCGGGAGCGAGGACTGAAGCTTTCTTT.

The genes are TRBV5-6 and TRBJ2-7, with 8 bases aligning to TRBD1. Germline V lookup: CDR1 SGHDT, CDR2 YYEEEE. This CDR3 contains 15 residues. V trimming: 1 base; J trimming: 3 bases; junction bases outside the gene matches: 6. CDR3 sequence: CASSLIGTGGYEQYF. As DNA, the CDR3 is TGTGCCAGCAGCTTGATTGGGACAGGAGGCTACGAGCAGTACTTC.

This clone was counted ten times or more. The genes are TRBV6-4 and TRBJ2-1; 9 positions agree with TRBD2. J gave up 7 bases and V 4 bases, and 8 bases lay outside the gene matches. The CDR3 length is 15 residues. Looked up from germline, CDR1 is MRHNA and CDR2 is SNTAGT. CDR3 in DNA: TGTGCCAGCAGTGTGATGGTAGCGGGAGTAAATGAGCAGTTCTTC. It is translated as CASSVMVAGVNEQFF.

The V call is TRBV6-5, the J call TRBJ1-3; the match to TRBD1 covers 7 bases. The CDR3 covers 16 residues. With V trimmed by 3 bases and J by 2 bases, 7 bases remained unmatched. The germline gives CDR1 MNHEY, CDR2 SVGAGI. The CDR3 sequence is CASSYQGGGPGNTIYF. The CDR3 nucleotides are TGTGCCAGCAGTTATCAGGGGGGAGGCCCTGGAAACACCATATATTTT.

This clone was recorded once. V gene TRBV28 combines with J gene TRBJ2-7, with D maybe TRBD2 (6 bases). Germline V gene lookup returns CDR1 MDHEN and CDR2 SYDVKM. The CDR3 is 14 amino acids. The V end was cut by 6 bases, the J end by 6 bases, with 18 bases between. For the CDR3, the DNA is TGTGCCAGCAGACCAACTGGCGGGGTGGGCGAGCAGTACTTC. This codes for CASRPTGGVGEQYF. Supplemented by reference TRBV28 and TRBJ2-7, the full variable domain reads DVKVTQSSRYLVKRTGEKVFLECVQDMDHENMFWYRQDPGLGLRLIYFSYDVKMKEKGDIPEGYSVSREKKERFSLILESASTNQTSMYLCASRPTGGVGEQYFGPGTRLTVT.

Only one count was recorded for this clone. This chain links TRBV30 with TRBJ2-5; a possible D gene is TRBD2 (6 bases). This CDR3 has 13 amino acids. V was pared by 3 bases and J by 3 bases, with 11 bases between. Germline assignment: CDR1 GTSNPN and CDR2 SVGIG (reference sequence). The CDR3 protein is CAWREGGKETQYF. The CDR3 nucleotides are TGTGCCTGGAGGGAGGGTGGGAAAGAGACCCAGTACTTC.

The chain carries TRBV7-9 and TRBJ2-7; 8 nucleotides align to TRBD1. Per germline, CDR1 SEHNR and CDR2 FQNEAQ (reference sequence). The CDR3 runs 14 residues. Trimming at V came to 5 bases and at J to 2 bases, leaving 5 bases not matched to a gene. In DNA, the CDR3 is TGTGCCAGCAGCCCCGGGACAGGCCCCTACGAGCAGTACTTC. This translates into CASSPGTGPYEQYF.

This clone showed up just once. The chain employs TRBV30 and TRBJ2-7, with D perhaps TRBD1 (7 bases). The ends were cut back, 3 bases at V and 0 bases at J, with 15 bases in the middle. The CDR3 loop spans 15 amino acids. Per germline, CDR1 GTSNPN and CDR2 SVGIG (reference sequence). The CDR3 spells CAWRPNRGLSYEQYF. The CDR3 DNA reads as TGTGCCTGGAGACCGAACAGGGGACTCTCCTACGAGCAGTACTTC.

This clone was found a few times. This chain links TRBV5-5 with TRBJ2-2; D is possibly TRBD2 (5 bases). Germline V gene sequence: CDR1 SGHKS, CDR2 YYEKEE (reference sequence). This CDR3 region has 15 residues. Trimming left V 0 bases short and J 4 bases short, with 10 bases between. This CDR3 reads CASSLGWAGTGELFF. In DNA form, the CDR3 reads TGTGCCAGCAGCTTGGGCTGGGCGGGCACCGGGGAGCTGTTTTTT.

The rearrangement links TRBV27 to TRBJ1-1; 8 bases map to TRBD1. Germline V CDR1 and CDR2: MNHEY, SMNVEV (reference sequence). V shed 5 bases and J 5 bases; nucleotides not matched to a gene: 7. The CDR3 spans 14 residues. This CDR3 reads CASSRTGMGTEAFF. CDR3 DNA: TGTGCCAGCAGTCGGACAGGGATGGGGACTGAAGCTTTCTTT.